A single sample gave rise to the 11 T cell receptor beta chains below, sequenced in a study of graft-versus-host responses after intestinal transplantation. No antigen is known for these receptors. Profiling relied on immunoSEQ multiplex PCR, and the TCRdb table lists in-frame clones only, not all of them. The sample lists tens of thousands of clones; approximately 96% were seen once. The specimen comprised unstimulated CD8+ T cells sorted from spleen or lymph node cells, sampled before transplant. These receptors were taken from a human donor who was the organ donor for an intestinal transplant.

The chain couples TRBV27 to TRBJ2-7, with 8 bases that match TRBD1. Germline CDR1 reads MNHEY; CDR2 reads SMNVEV (reference sequence). Trimming removed 1 base from V and 3 bases from J; junction bases left unmatched: 2. This CDR3 contains 14 residues. The CDR3 is CASSLLDRVYEQYF. CDR3 in DNA: TGTGCCAGCAGTTTATTGGACAGGGTCTACGAGCAGTACTTC.

The chain recombines TRBV5-1 with TRBJ1-1; D gene unclear. CDR1 and CDR2 (germline): SGHRS, YFSETQ. Trimming took 0 bases from V and 7 from J, leaving 13 bases between them. CDR3 length: 14 residues. The CDR3 bases are TGCGCCAGCAGCTTGGTCGGAACAGTAAATGAAGCTTTCTTT. Its translation: CASSLVGTVNEAFF. Together with reference TRBV5-1 and TRBJ1-1, the CDR3 gives the full variable domain: KAGVTQTPRYLIKTRGQQVTLSCSPISGHRSVSWYQQTPGQGLQFLFEYFSETQRNKGNFPGRFSGRQFSNSRSEMNVSTLELGDSALYLCASSLVGTVNEAFFGQGTRLTVV.

V usage is TRBV30 and J usage is TRBJ1-1; no definite D call. V gave up 5 bases and J gave up 5 bases, with 9 bases separating them. CDR1 is GTSNPN and CDR2 is SVGIG in the germline V gene (reference sequence). This CDR3 has 11 residues. Here the CDR3 reads CAWRRGTEAFF. CDR3 DNA sequence: TGTGCCTGGCGCCGGGGTACTGAAGCTTTCTTT.

This chain joins TRBV28 and TRBJ2-3; D might be TRBD1 or TRBD2, each matching 6 bases. V was pared by 4 bases and J by 0 bases, with 17 bases between. This CDR3 comprises 17 residues. CDR1 is MDHEN, CDR2 SYDVKM, per germline. The CDR3 reads CASSSPKGGQSTDTQYF. The CDR3, as DNA: TGTGCCAGCAGTTCCCCTAAGGGGGGCCAGAGCACAGATACGCAGTATTTT.

V is TRBV4-2 and J is TRBJ2-5; D uncertain. CDR3 length: 13 residues. Germline loops: CDR1 LGHNA, CDR2 YNFKEQ. Trimming cost V 0 bases and J 4 bases, with 6 bases left between them. The CDR3 bases are TGTGCCAGCAGCCAAGAGGGTATAGAGACCCAGTACTTC. It translates to CASSQEGIETQYF.

The chain combines TRBV11-2 with TRBJ2-2, with TRBD2 matching over 14 bases. The CDR3 is 18 residues long. Losses at the gene ends were 6 bases for V and 6 bases for J; bases not matched to a gene: 12. CDR1 is SGHAT, CDR2 FQNNGV, per germline. CDR3 loop: CASRPRLAGGPFSGELFF. The CDR3 DNA sequence: TGTGCCAGCAGGCCTAGACTAGCGGGGGGGCCGTTTTCCGGGGAGCTGTTTTTT.

The chain has TRBV30 and TRBJ1-5; D is perhaps TRBD1 (5 bases). Trimming took off 0 bases at V and 2 bases at J, with 8 bases between the two ends. This CDR3 region has 14 residues. CDR1 is GTSNPN, CDR2 SVGIG, per germline (reference sequence). The CDR3 sequence is CAWSVGGGNQPQHF. The CDR3 coding sequence is TGTGCCTGGAGTGTGGGGGGTGGCAATCAGCCCCAGCATTTT.

This clone was seen a single time. CDR3 nucleotide sequence: TGTGCCAGCAGCCCCCGGGGACAGGCCTACGAGCAGTACTTC. It translates to CASSPRGQAYEQYF. The chain links TRBV6-1 to TRBJ2-7; 8 bases agree with TRBD1. The CDR3 sequence is 14 residues long. V shed 6 bases, J shed 2 bases, and the junction held 6 bases outside the gene matches. Germline CDR1 reads MNHNS; CDR2 reads SASEGT.

The chain carries TRBV4-2 and TRBJ2-5; unclear D gene. The V gene's germline CDR1 is LGHNA and CDR2 YNFKEQ. V dropped 0 bases and J dropped 1 base, with 12 bases sitting between them. The CDR3 spans 16 residues. CDR3 sequence reads: CASSQDQALVQETQYF. The CDR3 DNA reads as TGTGCCAGCAGCCAAGATCAGGCTCTGGTCCAAGAGACCCAGTACTTC.

The chain has TRBV7-9 and TRBJ2-7, with D tentatively TRBD2 (5 bases). CDR1 and CDR2 (germline): SEHNR, FQNEAQ (reference sequence). The CDR3 has 17 residues. Trimming took 4 bases from V and 2 from J, leaving 21 bases between them. CDR3 DNA: TGTGCCAGCAGCTCAGAGAGGACTGCGATGATCCCCTACGAGCAGTACTTC. This codes for CASSSERTAMIPYEQYF.

The chain uses TRBV29-1 and TRBJ2-7; no clear D gene. V shed 1 base and J shed 0 bases, with 13 bases lying between them. This CDR3 has 15 amino acids. Germline V gives CDR1 SQVTM, CDR2 ANQGSEA. CDR3 DNA: TGCAGCGTTGAAGGTTCCCAGGATAACTCCTACGAGCAGTACTTC. Its translation is CSVEGSQDNSYEQYF.